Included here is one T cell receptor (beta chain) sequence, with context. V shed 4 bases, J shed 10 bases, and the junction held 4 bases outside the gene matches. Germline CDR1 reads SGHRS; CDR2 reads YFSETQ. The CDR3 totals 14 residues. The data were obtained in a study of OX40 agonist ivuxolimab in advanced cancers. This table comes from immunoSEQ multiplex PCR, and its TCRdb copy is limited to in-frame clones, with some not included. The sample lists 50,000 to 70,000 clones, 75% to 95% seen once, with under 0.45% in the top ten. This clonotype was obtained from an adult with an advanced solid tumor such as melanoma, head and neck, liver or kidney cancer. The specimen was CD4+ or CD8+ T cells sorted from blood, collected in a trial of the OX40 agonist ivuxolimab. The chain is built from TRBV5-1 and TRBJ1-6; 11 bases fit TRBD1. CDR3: CASSADRGRSPLHF. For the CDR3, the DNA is TGCGCCAGCAGCGCGGACAGGGGGCGGTCACCCCTCCACTTT. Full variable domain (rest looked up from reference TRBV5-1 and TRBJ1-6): KAGVTQTPRYLIKTRGQQVTLSCSPISGHRSVSWYQQTPGQGLQFLFEYFSETQRNKGNFPGRFSGRQFSNSRSEMNVSTLELGDSALYLCASSADRGRSPLHFGNGTRLTVT.